A single sample gave rise to the 8 T cell receptor beta chains below, sequenced in a study of cytomegalovirus exposure and HLA in healthy donors. Primers included in the PCR were 60 Vbeta and 13 Jbeta primers. The table came from immunoSEQ multiplex PCR; TCRdb's copy has only in-frame clones and leaves some out. The data show 150,000 to 200,000 clones, with around two thirds seen just once and 10% held by the top ten. The sequencing sample was made of PBMCs. These receptors originate from a man aged 25 to 40 in good health and CMV-seropositive.

This clone has a handful of counts. The V call is TRBV11-1, the J call TRBJ2-2; the match to TRBD2 covers 7 bases. The CDR3 covers 15 residues. The germline V gene encodes CDR1 SGHAT and CDR2 FQDESV (reference sequence). The V segment lost 1 base and the J segment 5 bases; nucleotides outside the gene matches: 4. The CDR3 protein is CASSLVLAVTGELFF. CDR3 sequence (DNA): TGTGCCAGCAGCTTAGTTCTAGCGGTAACCGGGGAGCTGTTTTTT. Full variable domain (remainder filled in from reference TRBV11-1 and TRBJ2-2): EAEVAQSPRYKITEKSQAVAFWCDPISGHATLYWYRQILGQGPELLVQFQDESVVDDSQLPKDRFSAERLKGVDSTLKIQPAELGDSAMYLCASSLVLAVTGELFFGEGSRLTVL.

Only a few counts were recorded for this clone. This chain links TRBV16 with TRBJ1-5; the D is unclear. The CDR3 sequence is 17 residues long. Germline CDR1 reads KGHSY; CDR2 reads FQNENV. The ends were cut back, 0 bases at V and 0 bases at J, with 12 bases in the middle. CDR3 sequence reads: CASSQSNDINSNQPQHF. The CDR3 coding sequence is TGTGCCAGCAGCCAATCGAATGACATTAATAGCAATCAGCCCCAGCATTTT.

The chain recombines TRBV28 with TRBJ1-3; perhaps TRBD1 as D (6 bases). The CDR3 is made up of 13 amino acids. The V gene's germline CDR1 is MDHEN and CDR2 SYDVKM. The CDR3 DNA is TGTGGAATACCGGACAGAGACGGAAACACCATATATTTT. This encodes CGIPDRDGNTIYF.

The chain joins TRBV10-3 to TRBJ2-5; possible D gene TRBD1, 6 bases. V was trimmed by 4 bases and J by 4 bases, leaving 13 bases between them. The length of the CDR3 is 14 residues. In germline, CDR1 is ENHRY, CDR2 SYGVKD. CDR3 sequence reads: CAISGTVDLETQYF. The CDR3 DNA follows: TGTGCCATCAGTGGGACAGTTGATTTAGAGACCCAGTACTTC.

This clone was detected only once. The chain combines TRBV7-9 with TRBJ2-1, with 9 bases that match TRBD2. In germline, CDR1 is SEHNR, CDR2 FQNEAQ (reference sequence). Trimming took 1 base from V and 3 from J; bases not matched to a gene: 1. The CDR3 sequence is 15 residues long. This chain's CDR3 is CASSLGSGGYNEQFF. CDR3 nucleotides: TGTGCCAGCAGCTTAGGTAGCGGGGGCTACAATGAGCAGTTCTTC.

In nucleotides, the CDR3 is TGTGCCAGTAGTGGAGCCACTTACGAGCAGTACTTC. Its protein is CASSGATYEQYF. V is TRBV19 and J is TRBJ2-7; D remains ambiguous. The CDR3 loop spans 12 amino acids. The V and J ends lost 5 bases and 4 bases respectively, with 9 bases between them. In germline, CDR1 is LNHDA, CDR2 SQIVND (reference sequence).

The V and J genes are TRBV20-1 and TRBJ2-5, with D unresolved. The germline V gene encodes CDR1 DFQATT and CDR2 SNEGSKA (reference sequence). The ends were cut back, 3 bases at V and 5 bases at J, with 4 bases in the middle. The CDR3 runs to 10 residues. This CDR3 is CSARRETQYF. The CDR3 DNA reads TGCAGTGCTAGGCGGGAGACCCAGTACTTC.

The rearrangement joins TRBV13 to TRBJ2-3; 13 positions agree with TRBD2. Germline V lookup: CDR1 PRHDT, CDR2 FYEKMQ (reference sequence). V lost 7 bases and J lost 4; bases outside the gene matches: 5. This CDR3 has 15 amino acids. This chain's CDR3 is CASITSGRAADTQYF. CDR3 bases: TGTGCCAGCATCACTAGCGGGAGGGCGGCAGATACGCAGTATTTT.